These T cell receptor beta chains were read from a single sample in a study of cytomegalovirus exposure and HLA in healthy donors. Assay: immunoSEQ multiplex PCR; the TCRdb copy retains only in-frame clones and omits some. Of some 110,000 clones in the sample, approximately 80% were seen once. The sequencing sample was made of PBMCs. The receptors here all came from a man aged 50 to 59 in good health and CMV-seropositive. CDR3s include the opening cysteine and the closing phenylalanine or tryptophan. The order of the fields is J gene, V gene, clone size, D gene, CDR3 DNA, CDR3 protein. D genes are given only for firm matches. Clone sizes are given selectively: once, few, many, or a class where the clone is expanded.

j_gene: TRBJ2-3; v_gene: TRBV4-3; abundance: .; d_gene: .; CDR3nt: TGCGCCAGCAGCCAGTACAACACAGATACGCAGTATTTT; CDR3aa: CASSQYNTDTQYF
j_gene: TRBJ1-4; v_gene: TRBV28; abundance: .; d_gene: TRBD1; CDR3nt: TGTGCCAGCGCCGGGGCCCGGACAGGAAGCGAAAAACTGTTTTTT; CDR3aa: CASAGARTGSEKLFF
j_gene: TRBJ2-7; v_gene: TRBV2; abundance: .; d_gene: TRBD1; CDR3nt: TGTGCCAGCTCCCGACAGGGGATTATGAGCGAGCAGTACTTC; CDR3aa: CASSRQGIMSEQYF
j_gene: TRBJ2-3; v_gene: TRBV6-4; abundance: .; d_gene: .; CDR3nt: TGTGCCAGCAGTGAGTCCCTCACAGGAGATACGCAGTATTTT; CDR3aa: CASSESLTGDTQYF
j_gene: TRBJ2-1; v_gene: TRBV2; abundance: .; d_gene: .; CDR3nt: TGTGCCAGCAGCGAAATGACAGGTTTGGATGAGCAGTTCTTC; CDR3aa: CASSEMTGLDEQFF
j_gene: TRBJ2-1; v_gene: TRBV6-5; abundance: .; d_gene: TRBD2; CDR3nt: TGTGCCAGCAGTTCCGCGGGACTAGCGGGGTACAATGAGCAGTTCTTC; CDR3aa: CASSSAGLAGYNEQFF
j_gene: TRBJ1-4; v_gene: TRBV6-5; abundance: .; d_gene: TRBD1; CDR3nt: TGTGCCAGCAGTTACGGGACAGGGAATGAAAAACTGTTTTTT; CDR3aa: CASSYGTGNEKLFF
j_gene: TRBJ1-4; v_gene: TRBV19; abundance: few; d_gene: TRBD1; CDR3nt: TGTGCCAGTAGCCGAACAGGGGGCACTGAAAAACTGTTTTTT; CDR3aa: CASSRTGGTEKLFF
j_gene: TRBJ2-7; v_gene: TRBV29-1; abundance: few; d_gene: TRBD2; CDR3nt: TGCAGCGTTGAAACGGTAGCGGGGAGGGGGAACGAGCAGTACTTC; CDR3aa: CSVETVAGRGNEQYF
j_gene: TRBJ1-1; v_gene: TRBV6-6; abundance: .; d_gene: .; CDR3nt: TGTGCCAGCTCGGGGGGGCTCATGAACACTGAAGCTTTCTTT; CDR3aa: CASSGGLMNTEAFF
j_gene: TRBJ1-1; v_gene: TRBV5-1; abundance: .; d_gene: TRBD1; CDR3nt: TGCGCCAGCAGCTTGCTCGGGACAGACACTGAAGCTTTCTTT; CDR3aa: CASSLLGTDTEAFF
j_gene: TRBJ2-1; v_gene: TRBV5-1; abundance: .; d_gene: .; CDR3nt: TGCGCCAGCAGCTTGGACAGTCCGAATGAGCAGTTCTTC; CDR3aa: CASSLDSPNEQFF
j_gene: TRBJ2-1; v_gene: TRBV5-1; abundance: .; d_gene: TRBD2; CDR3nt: TGCGCCAGCAGCGGGAGGACTAGCTCGAAAAACAATGAGCAGTTCTTC; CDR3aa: CASSGRTSSKNNEQFF
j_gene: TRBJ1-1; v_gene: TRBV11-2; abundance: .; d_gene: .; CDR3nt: TGTGCCAGCGGCTACGCCAGGGTCGCTGAAGCTTTCTTT; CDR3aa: CASGYARVAEAFF
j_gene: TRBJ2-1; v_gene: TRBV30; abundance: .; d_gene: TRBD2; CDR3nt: TGTGCCTGGGATAATAGCGGGGGGGCATTCAGTGAGCAGTTCTTC; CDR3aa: CAWDNSGGAFSEQFF
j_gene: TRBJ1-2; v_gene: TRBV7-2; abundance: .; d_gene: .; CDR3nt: TGTGCCAGCAGCTTAGACGGGGTCTATGGCTACACCTTC; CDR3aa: CASSLDGVYGYTF
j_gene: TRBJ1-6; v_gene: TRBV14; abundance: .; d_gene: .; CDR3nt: TGTGCCAGCAGCCAAGATCTAAGTGCGGGGTCACCCCTCCACTTT; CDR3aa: CASSQDLSAGSPLHF
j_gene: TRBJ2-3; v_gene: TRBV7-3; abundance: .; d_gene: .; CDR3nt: TGTGCCAGCAGCTCGTCGGCAGATACGCAGTATTTT; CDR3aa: CASSSSADTQYF
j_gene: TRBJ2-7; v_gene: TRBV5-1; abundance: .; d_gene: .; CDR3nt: TGCGCCAGCAGCACGGGTAGTGGCGCTACCTACGAGCAGTACTTC; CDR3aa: CASSTGSGATYEQYF
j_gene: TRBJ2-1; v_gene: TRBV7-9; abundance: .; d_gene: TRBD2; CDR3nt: TGTGCCAGCAGCCCGCAGCGGGATGGGAATGAGCAGTTCTTC; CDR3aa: CASSPQRDGNEQFF
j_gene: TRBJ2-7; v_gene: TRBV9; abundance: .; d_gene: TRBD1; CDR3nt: TGTGCCAGCAGCGAGAGGGGGACAGGGGCCTACGAGCAGTACTTC; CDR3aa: CASSERGTGAYEQYF
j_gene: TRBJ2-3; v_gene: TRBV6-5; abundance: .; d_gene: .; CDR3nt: TGTGCCAGCAGTTCGTCCGCAGGCACAGTTTCGCAGTATTTT; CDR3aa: CASSSSAGTVSQYF
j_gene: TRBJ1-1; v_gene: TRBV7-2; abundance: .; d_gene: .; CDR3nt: TGTGCCAGCAGCTTAGACAGGGCAGGGAACACTGAAGCTTTCTTT; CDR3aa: CASSLDRAGNTEAFF
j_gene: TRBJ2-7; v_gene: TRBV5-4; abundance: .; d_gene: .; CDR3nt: TGTGCCAGCAGCTTCCCCGGGGGGCTCGGCGAGCAGTACTTC; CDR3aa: CASSFPGGLGEQYF
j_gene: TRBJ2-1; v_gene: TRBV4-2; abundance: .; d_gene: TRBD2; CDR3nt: TGTGCCAGCAGCCAAGAGGGCGGGGGGAGATACAATGAGCAGTTCTTC; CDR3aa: CASSQEGGGRYNEQFF
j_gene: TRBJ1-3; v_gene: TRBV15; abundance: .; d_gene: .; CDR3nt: TGTGCCACCAGCAGAGATCTGAGGGACTCTGGAAACACCATATATTTT; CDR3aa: CATSRDLRDSGNTIYF
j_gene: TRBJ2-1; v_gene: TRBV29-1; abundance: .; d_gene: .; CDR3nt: TGCAGCGTGAGCCGGGAAGGCGATGAGCAGTTCTTC; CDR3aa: CSVSREGDEQFF
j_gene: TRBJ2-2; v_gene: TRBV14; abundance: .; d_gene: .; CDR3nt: TGTGCCAGCAGCCGGCAAGCGAACACCGGGGAGCTGTTTTTT; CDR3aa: CASSRQANTGELFF
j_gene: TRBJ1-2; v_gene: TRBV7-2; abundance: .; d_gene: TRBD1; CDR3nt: TGTGCCAGCAGCTTAGGACAGGGACTCGGCTACACCTTC; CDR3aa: CASSLGQGLGYTF
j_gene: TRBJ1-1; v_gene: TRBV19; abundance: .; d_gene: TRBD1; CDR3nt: TGTGCCAGTACCAGCCGGGACAGGGGGGTGTACACTGAAGCTTTCTTT; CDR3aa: CASTSRDRGVYTEAFF
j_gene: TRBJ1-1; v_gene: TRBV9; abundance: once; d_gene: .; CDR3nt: TGTGCCAGCAGTTCCAAAGACGGGACTGGGAACACTGAAGCTTTCTTT; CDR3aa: CASSSKDGTGNTEAFF
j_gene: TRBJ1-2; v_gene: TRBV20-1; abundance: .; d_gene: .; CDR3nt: TGCAGTGCTAGAGTGGAGAGCGGCTACACCTTC; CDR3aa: CSARVESGYTF
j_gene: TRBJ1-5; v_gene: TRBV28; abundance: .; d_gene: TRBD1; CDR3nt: TGTGCCAGCAGTTCGACCTCCGGGACAGTGAATCTTTATAGCAATCAGCCCCAGCATTTT; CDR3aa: CASSSTSGTVNLYSNQPQHF